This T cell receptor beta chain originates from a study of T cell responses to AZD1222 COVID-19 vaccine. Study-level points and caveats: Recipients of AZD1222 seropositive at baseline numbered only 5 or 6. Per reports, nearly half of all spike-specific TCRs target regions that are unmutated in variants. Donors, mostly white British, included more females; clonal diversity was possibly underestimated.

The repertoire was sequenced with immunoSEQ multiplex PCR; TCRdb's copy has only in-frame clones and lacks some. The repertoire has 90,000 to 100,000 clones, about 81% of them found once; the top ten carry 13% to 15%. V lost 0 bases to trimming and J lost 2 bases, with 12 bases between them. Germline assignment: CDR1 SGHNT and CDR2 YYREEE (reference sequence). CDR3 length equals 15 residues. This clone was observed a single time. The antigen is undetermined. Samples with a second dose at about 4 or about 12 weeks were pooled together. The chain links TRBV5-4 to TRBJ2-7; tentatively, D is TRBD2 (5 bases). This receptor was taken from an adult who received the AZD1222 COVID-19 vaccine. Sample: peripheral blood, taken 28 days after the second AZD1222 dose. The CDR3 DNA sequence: TGTGCCAGCAGCTTGGGGGCGGGTTCCACCTACGAGCAGTACTTC. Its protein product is CASSLGAGSTYEQYF.